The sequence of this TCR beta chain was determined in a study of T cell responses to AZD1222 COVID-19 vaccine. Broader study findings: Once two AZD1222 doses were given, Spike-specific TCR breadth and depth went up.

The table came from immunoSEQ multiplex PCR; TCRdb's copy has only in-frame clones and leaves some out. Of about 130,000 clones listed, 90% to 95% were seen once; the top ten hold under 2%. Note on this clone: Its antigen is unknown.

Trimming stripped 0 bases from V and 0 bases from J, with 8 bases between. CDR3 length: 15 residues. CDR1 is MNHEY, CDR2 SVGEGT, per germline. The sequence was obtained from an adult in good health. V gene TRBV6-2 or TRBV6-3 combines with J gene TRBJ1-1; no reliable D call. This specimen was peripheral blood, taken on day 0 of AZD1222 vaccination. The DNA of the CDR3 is TGTGCCAGCAGTTACTCCGAGAGGCTGAACACTGAAGCTTTCTTT. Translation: CASSYSERLNTEAFF.